These T cell receptor beta chains were read from a single sample in a study of blood T cell repertoires in COVID-19. TCRdb's table, derived via immunoSEQ multiplex PCR, lists solely in-frame clones and lacks some. Here the sample spans some 320,000 clones, around 87% being singletons. The specimen was PBMCs or T cells enriched from blood (not recorded which). The receptors stem from a woman aged 25-40 years who had recovered from COVID-19. Both conserved end residues are part of each CDR3. The D gene is left open where the match is weak.

J gene	D gene	CDR3 length	V gene	CDR3 protein	CDR3 DNA
TRBJ1-2	NA	16	TRBV7-9	CASSLSPQDSSGGYTF	TGTGCCAGCAGCTTAAGTCCTCAGGACAGCTCAGGGGGCTACACCTTC
TRBJ2-7	NA	14	TRBV10-3	CATAPGLHSYEQYF	TGTGCAACCGCTCCGGGACTTCACTCCTACGAGCAGTACTTC
TRBJ2-7	NA	14	TRBV19	CASSPGLTSYEQYF	TGTGCCAGTAGTCCGGGACTGACCTCCTACGAGCAGTACTTC
TRBJ1-2	NA	14	TRBV5-4	CASSLRGGTYGYTF	TGTGCCAGCAGCCTTAGGGGGGGAACCTATGGCTACACCTTC
TRBJ1-2	NA	14	TRBV2	CATRRGGARGGYTF	TGTGCCACCCGGCGGGGGGGGGCGCGGGGTGGCTACACCTTC
TRBJ2-3	NA	18	TRBV10-3	CAISRKLGVRELADTQYF	TGTGCCATCAGTCGGAAACTCGGCGTCAGGGAACTCGCAGATACGCAGTATTTT
TRBJ1-1	NA	16	TRBV7-9	CASSHTDYPMNTEAFF	TGTGCCAGCAGCCACACAGATTACCCTATGAACACTGAAGCTTTCTTT
TRBJ1-2	NA	16	TRBV4-1	CASSQDAAGKSIGYTF	TGCGCCAGCAGCCAAGATGCGGCAGGGAAGTCCATTGGCTACACCTTC
TRBJ2-5	NA	17	TRBV28	CASSLGLYRELPETQYF	TGTGCCAGCAGTTTAGGGTTATATCGGGAGCTTCCAGAGACCCAGTACTTC
TRBJ2-7	NA	13	TRBV25-1	CASSEWGKLKVSF	TGTGCCAGCAGTGAATGGGGCAAGTTGAAGGTATCCTTC
TRBJ1-5	NA	15	TRBV6-5	CASSLTRQPRQPQHF	TGTGCCAGCAGCTTAACACGGCAGCCTAGGCAGCCCCAGCATTTT
TRBJ2-2	TRBD2	15	TRBV5-4	CASSFSGGAPGELFF	TGTGCCAGCAGCTTTAGCGGGGGGGCCCCCGGGGAGCTGTTTTTT
TRBJ2-3	NA	14	TRBV30	CAWSVGVSTDTQYF	TGTGCCTGGAGTGTAGGGGTCTCGACAGATACGCAGTATTTT
TRBJ1-1	TRBD1	12	TRBV3-1/TRBV3-2	CASSHLGQQAFF	TGTGCCAGCAGCCACCTGGGACAGCAGGCTTTCTTT
TRBJ1-1	NA	15	TRBV6-5	CASSYSSRGGAEAFF	TGTGCCAGCAGTTACTCGAGTAGGGGTGGGGCTGAAGCTTTCTTT